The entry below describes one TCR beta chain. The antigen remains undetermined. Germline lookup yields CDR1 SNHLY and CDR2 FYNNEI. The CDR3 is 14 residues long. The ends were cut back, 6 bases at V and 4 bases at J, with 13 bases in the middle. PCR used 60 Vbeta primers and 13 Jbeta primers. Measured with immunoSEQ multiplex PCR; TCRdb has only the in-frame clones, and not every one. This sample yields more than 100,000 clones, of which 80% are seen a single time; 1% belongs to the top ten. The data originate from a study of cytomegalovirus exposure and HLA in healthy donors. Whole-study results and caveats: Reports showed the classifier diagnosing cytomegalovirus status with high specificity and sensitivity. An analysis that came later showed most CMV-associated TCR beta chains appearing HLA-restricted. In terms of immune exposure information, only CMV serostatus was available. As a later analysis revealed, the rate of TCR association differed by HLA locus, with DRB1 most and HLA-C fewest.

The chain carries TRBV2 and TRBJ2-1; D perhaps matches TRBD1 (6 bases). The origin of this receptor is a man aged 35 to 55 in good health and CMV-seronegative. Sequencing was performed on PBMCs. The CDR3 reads CASRAGTQYNEQFF. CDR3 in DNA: TGTGCCAGCAGAGCCGGGACACAGTACAATGAGCAGTTCTTC.